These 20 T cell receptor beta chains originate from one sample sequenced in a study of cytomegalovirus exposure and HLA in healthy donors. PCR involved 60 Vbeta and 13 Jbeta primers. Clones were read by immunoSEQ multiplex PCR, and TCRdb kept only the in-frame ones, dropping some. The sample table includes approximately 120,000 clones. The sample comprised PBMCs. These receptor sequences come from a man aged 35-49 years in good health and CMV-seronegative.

The CDR3, as DNA: TGTGCCAGCAAGAGGGATTCTGAGCAGTTCTTC. Its translation is CASKRDSEQFF. The chain links TRBV2 to TRBJ2-1, with a possible D match to TRBD2 (5 bases). Trimming left V 7 bases short and J 9 bases short, with 10 bases between. The CDR3 length is 11 residues. Germline-derived CDR1 and CDR2 are SNHLY and FYNNEI.

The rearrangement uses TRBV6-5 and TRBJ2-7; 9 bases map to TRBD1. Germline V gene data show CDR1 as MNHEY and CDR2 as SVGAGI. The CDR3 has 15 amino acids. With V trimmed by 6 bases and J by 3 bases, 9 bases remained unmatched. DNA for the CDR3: TGTGCCAGCAGACACGGACAGGGGCAATTCTACGAGCAGTACTTC. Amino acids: CASRHGQGQFYEQYF.

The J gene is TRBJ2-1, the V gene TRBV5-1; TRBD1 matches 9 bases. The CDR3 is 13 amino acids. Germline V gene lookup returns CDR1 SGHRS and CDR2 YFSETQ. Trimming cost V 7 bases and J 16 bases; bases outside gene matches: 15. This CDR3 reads CASFSTGGNEPFF. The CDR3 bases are TGCGCCAGCTTCTCAACAGGGGGCAATGAGCCCTTCTTC.

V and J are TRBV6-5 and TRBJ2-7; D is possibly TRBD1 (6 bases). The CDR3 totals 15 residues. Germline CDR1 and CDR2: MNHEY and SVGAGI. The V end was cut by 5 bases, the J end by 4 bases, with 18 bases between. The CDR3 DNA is TGTGCCAGCAGTCAACAGGGTTCTACTTCTTACGAGCAGTACTTC. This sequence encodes CASSQQGSTSYEQYF.

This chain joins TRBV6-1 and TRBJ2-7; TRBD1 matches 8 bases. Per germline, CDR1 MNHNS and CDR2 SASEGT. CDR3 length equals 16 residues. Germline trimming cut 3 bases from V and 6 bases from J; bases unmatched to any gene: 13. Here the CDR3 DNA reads TGTGCCAGCAGTGATTTTGGACAGGGCTTTCAACTCGAGCAGTACTTC. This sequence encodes CASSDFGQGFQLEQYF.

The CDR3 reads CASSLAGVVNEQFF. In nucleotides, the CDR3 is TGTGCCAGCAGCTTAGCGGGAGTTGTCAATGAGCAGTTCTTC. V is TRBV7-9 and J is TRBJ2-1; maybe TRBD2 (5 bases). Trimming pared 0 bases from V and 6 bases from J, leaving 9 bases between. Germline V CDR1 and CDR2: SEHNR, FQNEAQ (reference sequence). The CDR3 loop spans 14 amino acids.

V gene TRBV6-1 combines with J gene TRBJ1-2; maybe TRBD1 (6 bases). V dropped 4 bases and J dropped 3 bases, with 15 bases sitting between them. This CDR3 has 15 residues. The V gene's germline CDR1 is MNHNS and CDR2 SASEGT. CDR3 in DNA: TGTGCCAGCAGTGTCAGGGGTGTGCTGGACTATGGCTACACCTTC. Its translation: CASSVRGVLDYGYTF.

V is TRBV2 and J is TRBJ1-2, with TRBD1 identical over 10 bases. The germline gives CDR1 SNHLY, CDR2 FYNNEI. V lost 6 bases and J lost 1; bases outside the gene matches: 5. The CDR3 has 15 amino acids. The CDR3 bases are TGTGCCAGCAGGGGGGACAGGGGAAATAACTATGGCTACACCTTC. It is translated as CASRGDRGNNYGYTF.

CDR3 sequence (DNA): TGTGCCAGCAGCTCCGGGACAGTCGTACACGAGCAGTACTTC. Translated, it gives CASSSGTVVHEQYF. J is TRBJ2-7 and V is TRBV25-1, with 7 bases that match TRBD1. Germline CDR1 and CDR2: MGHDK and SYGVNS. There are 14 residues in the CDR3. V gave up 6 bases and J gave up 5 bases; unmatched junction bases: 10.

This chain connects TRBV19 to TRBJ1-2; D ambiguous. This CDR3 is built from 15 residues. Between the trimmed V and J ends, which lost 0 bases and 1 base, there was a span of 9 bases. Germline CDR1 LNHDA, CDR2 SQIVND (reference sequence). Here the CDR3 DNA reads TGTGCCAGTAGTATAGATTGGAGACTTAACTATGGCTACACCTTC. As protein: CASSIDWRLNYGYTF.

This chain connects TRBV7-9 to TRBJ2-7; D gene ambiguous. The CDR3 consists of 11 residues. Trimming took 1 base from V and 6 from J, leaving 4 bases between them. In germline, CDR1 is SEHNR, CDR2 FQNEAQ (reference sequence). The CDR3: CASSLGLEQYF. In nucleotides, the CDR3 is TGTGCCAGCAGCTTAGGGCTCGAGCAGTACTTC.

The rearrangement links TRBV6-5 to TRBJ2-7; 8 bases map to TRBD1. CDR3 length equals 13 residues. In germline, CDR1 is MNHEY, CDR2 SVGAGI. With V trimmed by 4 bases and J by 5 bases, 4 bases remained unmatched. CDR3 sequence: CASSFRGRNEQYF. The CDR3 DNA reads TGTGCCAGCAGTTTCAGGGGGCGAAACGAGCAGTACTTC.

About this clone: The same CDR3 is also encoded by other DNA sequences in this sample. The CDR3 spells CASSLGGAIPYEQYF. In nucleotides, the CDR3 is TGCGCCAGCAGCTTGGGCGGAGCGATACCCTACGAGCAGTACTTC. V usage is TRBV5-1 and J usage is TRBJ2-7; unclear D gene. V lost 0 bases to trimming and J lost 2 bases, with 12 bases between them. This CDR3 has 15 residues. From germline, CDR1 is SGHRS and CDR2 YFSETQ.

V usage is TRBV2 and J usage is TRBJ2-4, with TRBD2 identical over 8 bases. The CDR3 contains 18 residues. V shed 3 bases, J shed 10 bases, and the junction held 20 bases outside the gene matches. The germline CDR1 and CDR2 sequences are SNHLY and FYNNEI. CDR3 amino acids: CASSDTSSREGNNLIQYF. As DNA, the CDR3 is TGTGCCAGCAGTGACACGAGCTCTCGGGAGGGCAATAATTTGATTCAGTACTTC.

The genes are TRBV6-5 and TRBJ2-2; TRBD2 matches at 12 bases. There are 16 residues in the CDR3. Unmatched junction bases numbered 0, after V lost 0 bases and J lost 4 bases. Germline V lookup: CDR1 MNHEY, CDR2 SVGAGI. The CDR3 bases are TGTGCCAGCAGTTACTCGACTAGCGGGAGCACCGGGGAGCTGTTTTTT. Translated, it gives CASSYSTSGSTGELFF.

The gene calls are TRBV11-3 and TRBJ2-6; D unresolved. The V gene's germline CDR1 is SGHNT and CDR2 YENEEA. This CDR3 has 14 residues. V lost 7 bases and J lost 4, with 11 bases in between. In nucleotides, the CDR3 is TGTGCCAGCACAGAGGTTAGGGGGGCCAACGTCCTGACTTTC. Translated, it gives CASTEVRGANVLTF.

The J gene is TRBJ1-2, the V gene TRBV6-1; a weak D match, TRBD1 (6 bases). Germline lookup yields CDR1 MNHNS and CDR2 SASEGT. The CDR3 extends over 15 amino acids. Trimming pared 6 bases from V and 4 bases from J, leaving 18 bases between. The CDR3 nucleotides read TGTGCCAGCAGCGCCGTGGAACAGGGAAGCTATGGCTACACCTTC. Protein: CASSAVEQGSYGYTF.

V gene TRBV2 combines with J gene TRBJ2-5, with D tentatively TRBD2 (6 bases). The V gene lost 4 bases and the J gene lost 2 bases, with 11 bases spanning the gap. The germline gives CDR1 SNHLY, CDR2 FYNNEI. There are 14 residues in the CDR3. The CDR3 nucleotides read TGTGCCAGCAGTGGGAGGGGTGGGCAAGAGACCCAGTACTTC. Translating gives CASSGRGGQETQYF. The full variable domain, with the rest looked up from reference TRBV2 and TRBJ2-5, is EPEVTQTPSHQVTQMGQEVILRCVPISNHLYFYWYRQILGQKVEFLVSFYNNEISEKSEIFDDQFSVERPDGSNFTLKIRSTKLEDSAMYFCASSGRGGQETQYFGPGTRLLVL.

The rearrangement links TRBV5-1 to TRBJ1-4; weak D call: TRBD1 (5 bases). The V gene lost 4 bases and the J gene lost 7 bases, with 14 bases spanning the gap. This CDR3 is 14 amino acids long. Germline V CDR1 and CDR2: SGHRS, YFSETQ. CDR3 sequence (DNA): TGCGCCAGCAGCGCCGGAGGGGTAGGTGAAAAACTGTTTTTT. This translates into CASSAGGVGEKLFF.

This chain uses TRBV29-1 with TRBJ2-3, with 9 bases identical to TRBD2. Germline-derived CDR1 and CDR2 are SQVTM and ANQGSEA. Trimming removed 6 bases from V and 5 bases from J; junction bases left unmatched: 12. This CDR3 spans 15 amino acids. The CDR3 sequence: CSVRPRAGGVDTQYF. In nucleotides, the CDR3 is TGCAGCGTCCGCCCCCGGGCGGGAGGGGTAGATACGCAGTATTTT.